One sample yielded the 3 T cell receptor beta chains listed below, sequenced in a study of blood T cells in healthy people across ages. PCR was performed a second time for roughly 7 to 12 cycles using a sample-barcoded 5' primer and a J-beta primer mix. One entry per CDR3 protein results from TCRdb running MiXCR on the 5' RACE reads. The sample shows about 970,000 distinct CDR3 sequences, roughly 47% of them seen only once. Sample: blood. The source of these receptors is a woman aged 55-75 years in good health.

The sample holds many counts of this clonotype. This chain links TRBV29-1 with TRBJ2-1; the match to TRBD2 covers 7 bases. CDR3 length: 13 amino acids. Trimming removed 6 bases from V and 0 bases from J; junction bases left unmatched: 2. CDR1 is SQVTM and CDR2 is ANQGSEA in the germline V gene. Written as DNA, the CDR3 is TGCAGCGTCTGGACTAGCTCCTACAATGAGCAGTTCTTC. This translates into CSVWTSSYNEQFF.

This clonotype was seen only a few times. This chain joins TRBV4-1 and TRBJ1-2; weak D call: TRBD1 (5 bases). The germline V gene has CDR1 MGHRA and CDR2 YSYEKL. V gave up 2 bases and J gave up 1 base, with 11 bases separating them. The CDR3 extends over 15 amino acids. The CDR3 loop reads CASSQWVQGNYGYTF. The CDR3 DNA sequence: TGCGCCAGCAGCCAATGGGTTCAGGGTAACTATGGCTACACCTTC.

This CDR3 is CASTRTLRHSPLHF. CDR3 sequence (DNA): TGTGCCAGCACCAGGACCCTGAGGCATTCACCCCTCCACTTT. This chain links TRBV6-5 with TRBJ1-6; D gene uncertain. With 7 bases removed from V and 8 bases from J, the gap between germline ends came to 15 bases. In germline, CDR1 is MNHEY, CDR2 SVGAGI. The CDR3 consists of 14 residues.